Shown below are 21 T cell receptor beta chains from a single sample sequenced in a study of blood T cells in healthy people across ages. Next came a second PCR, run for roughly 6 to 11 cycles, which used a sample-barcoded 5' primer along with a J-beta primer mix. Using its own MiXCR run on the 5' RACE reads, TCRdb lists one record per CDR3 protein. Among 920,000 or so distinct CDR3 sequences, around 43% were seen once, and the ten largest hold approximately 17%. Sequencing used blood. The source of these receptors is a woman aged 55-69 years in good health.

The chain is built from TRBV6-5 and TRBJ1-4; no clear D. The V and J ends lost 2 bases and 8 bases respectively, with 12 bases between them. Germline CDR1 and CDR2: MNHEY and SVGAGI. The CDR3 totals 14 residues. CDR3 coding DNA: TGTGCCAGCAGTTACGGCTCACGTGCGGAAAAACTGTTTTTT. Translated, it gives CASSYGSRAEKLFF.

The CDR3 sequence is CASSRGRTGGSYNEQFF. The DNA of the CDR3 is TGTGCCAGCAGCAGAGGGAGGACAGGGGGCTCCTACAATGAGCAGTTCTTC. This chain uses TRBV7-8 with TRBJ2-1, with TRBD1 identical over 10 bases. Trimming at V came to 5 bases and at J to 0 bases, leaving 7 bases not matched to a gene. The CDR3 length is 17 residues. CDR1 and CDR2 (germline): SGHVS, FQNEAQ. The full variable domain, with the rest looked up from reference TRBV7-8 and TRBJ2-1, is GAGVSQSPRYKVAKRGQDVALRCDPISGHVSLFWYQQALGQGPEFLTYFQNEAQLDKSGLPSDRFFAERPEGSVSTLKIQRTQQEDSAVYLCASSRGRTGGSYNEQFFGPGTRLTVL.

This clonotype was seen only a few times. CDR3 nucleotides: TGTGCCAGCTCACGAGGGACAGGGGGTAAAGGAGACGAGCAGTACTTC. This encodes CASSRGTGGKGDEQYF. The V call is TRBV18, the J call TRBJ2-5; TRBD1 agrees at 11 bases. The J call may be wrong; the DNA end is better matched by TRBJ2-7. The CDR3 is 16 residues long. The germline CDR1 and CDR2 sequences are KGHSH and LQKENI.

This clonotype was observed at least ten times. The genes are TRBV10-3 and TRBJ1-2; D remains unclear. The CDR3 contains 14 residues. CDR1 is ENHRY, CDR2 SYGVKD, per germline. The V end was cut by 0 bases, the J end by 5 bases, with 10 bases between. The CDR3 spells CAISESMLSYGYTF. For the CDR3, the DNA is TGTGCCATCAGTGAGTCTATGCTCAGTTATGGCTACACCTTC.

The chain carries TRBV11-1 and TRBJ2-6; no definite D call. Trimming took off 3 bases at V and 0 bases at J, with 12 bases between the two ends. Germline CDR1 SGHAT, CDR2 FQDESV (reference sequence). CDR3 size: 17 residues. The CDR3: CASSFKRHPSGANVLTF. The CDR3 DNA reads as TGTGCCAGCAGCTTTAAACGTCACCCCTCTGGGGCCAACGTCCTGACTTTC.

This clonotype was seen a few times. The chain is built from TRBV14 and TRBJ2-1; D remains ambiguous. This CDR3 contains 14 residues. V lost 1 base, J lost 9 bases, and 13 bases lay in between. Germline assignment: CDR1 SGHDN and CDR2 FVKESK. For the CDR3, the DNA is TGTGCCAGCAGCCAAGTAACTATGAAGGGTGAGCAGTTCTTC. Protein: CASSQVTMKGEQFF. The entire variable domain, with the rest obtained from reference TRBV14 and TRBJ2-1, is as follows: EAGVTQFPSHSVIEKGQTVTLRCDPISGHDNLYWYRRVMGKEIKFLLHFVKESKQDESGMPNNRFLAERTGGTYSTLKVQPAELEDSGVYFCASSQVTMKGEQFFGPGTRLTVL.

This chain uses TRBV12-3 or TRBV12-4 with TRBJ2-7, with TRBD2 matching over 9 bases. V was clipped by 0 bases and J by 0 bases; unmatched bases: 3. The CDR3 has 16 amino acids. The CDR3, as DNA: TGTGCCAGCAGTTTAGCGGGACTAGCAGTCTCCTACGAGCAGTACTTC. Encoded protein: CASSLAGLAVSYEQYF.

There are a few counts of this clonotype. CDR3 coding DNA: TGTGCCAGCAGCCTGGGGGGGGCGCTTGGAGATACGCAGTATTTT. The encoded protein is CASSLGGALGDTQYF. V and J are TRBV11-2 and TRBJ2-3, with D perhaps TRBD2 (7 bases). V lost 5 bases, J lost 5 bases, and 17 bases lay in between. This CDR3 is 15 amino acids long. The germline V gene has CDR1 SGHAT and CDR2 FQNNGV.

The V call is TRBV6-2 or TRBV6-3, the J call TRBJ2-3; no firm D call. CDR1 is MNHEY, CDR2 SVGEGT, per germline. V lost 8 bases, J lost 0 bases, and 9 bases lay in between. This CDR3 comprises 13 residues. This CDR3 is CASRTPSTDTQYF. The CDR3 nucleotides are TGTGCCAGCCGAACCCCCAGCACAGATACGCAGTATTTT.

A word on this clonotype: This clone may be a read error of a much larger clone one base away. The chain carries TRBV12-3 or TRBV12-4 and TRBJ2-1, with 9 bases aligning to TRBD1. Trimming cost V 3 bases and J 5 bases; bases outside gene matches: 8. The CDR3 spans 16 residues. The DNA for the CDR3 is TGTGCCAGCAGTTTTGAATCGGGACAGGGCGACAATGAGCAGTTCTTC. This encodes CASSFESGQGDNEQFF.

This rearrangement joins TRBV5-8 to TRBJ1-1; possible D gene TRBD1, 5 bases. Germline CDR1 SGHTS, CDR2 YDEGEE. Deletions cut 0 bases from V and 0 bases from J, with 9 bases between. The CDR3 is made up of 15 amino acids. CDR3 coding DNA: TGTGCCAGCAGCTTGGGACAGCTCATGAACACTGAAGCTTTCTTT. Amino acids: CASSLGQLMNTEAFF.

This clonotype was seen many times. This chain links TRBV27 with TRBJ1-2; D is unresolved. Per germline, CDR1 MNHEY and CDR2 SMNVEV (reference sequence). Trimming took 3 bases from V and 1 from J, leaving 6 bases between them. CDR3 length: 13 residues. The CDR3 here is CASSFEGNYGYTF. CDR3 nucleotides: TGTGCCAGCAGTTTCGAGGGTAACTATGGCTACACCTTC.

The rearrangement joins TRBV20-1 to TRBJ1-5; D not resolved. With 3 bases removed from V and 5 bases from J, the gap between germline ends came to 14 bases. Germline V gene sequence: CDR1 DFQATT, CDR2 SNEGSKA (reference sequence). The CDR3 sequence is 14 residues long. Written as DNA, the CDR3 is TGCAGTGCTAGTCGCGCGGCAGGCGATCAGCCCCAGCATTTT. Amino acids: CSASRAAGDQPQHF.

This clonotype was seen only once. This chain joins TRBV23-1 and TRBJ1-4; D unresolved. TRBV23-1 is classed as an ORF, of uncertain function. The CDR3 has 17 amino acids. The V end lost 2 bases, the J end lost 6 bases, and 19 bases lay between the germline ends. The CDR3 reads CASSQTTPGPSDEKLFF. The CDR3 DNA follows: TGCGCCAGCAGTCAAACTACCCCCGGGCCATCAGATGAAAAACTGTTTTTT.

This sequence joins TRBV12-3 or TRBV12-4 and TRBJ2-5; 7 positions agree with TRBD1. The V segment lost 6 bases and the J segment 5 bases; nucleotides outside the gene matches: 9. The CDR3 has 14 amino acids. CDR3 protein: CASSPAGGWETQYF. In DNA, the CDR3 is TGTGCCAGCAGCCCAGCAGGGGGTTGGGAGACCCAGTACTTC.

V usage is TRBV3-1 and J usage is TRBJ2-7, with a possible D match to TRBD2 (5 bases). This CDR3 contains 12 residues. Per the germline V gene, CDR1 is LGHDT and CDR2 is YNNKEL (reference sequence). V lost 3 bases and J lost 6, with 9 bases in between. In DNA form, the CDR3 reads TGTGCCAGCAGCCACGGGGAGACCGAGCAGTACTTC. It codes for CASSHGETEQYF.

The CDR3: CSATSRGWYNEQFF. The CDR3 DNA is TGCAGTGCCACCTCACGCGGGTGGTACAATGAGCAGTTCTTC. This chain connects TRBV20-1 to TRBJ2-1; TRBD2 is a possible D gene (5 bases). Trimming cost V 6 bases and J 4 bases, with 16 bases left between them. Per the germline V gene, CDR1 is DFQATT and CDR2 is SNEGSKA (reference sequence). The CDR3 is 14 amino acids.

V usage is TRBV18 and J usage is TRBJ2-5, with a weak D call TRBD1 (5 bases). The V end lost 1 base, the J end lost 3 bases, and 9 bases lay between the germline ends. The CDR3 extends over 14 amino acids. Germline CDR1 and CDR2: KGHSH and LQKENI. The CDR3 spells CASSPQLGEETQYF. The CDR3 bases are TGTGCCAGCTCACCACAGTTAGGGGAAGAGACCCAGTACTTC.

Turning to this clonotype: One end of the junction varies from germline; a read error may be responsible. CDR3 residues: CASSVVPGHGFTF. In DNA, the CDR3 is TGTGCCAGCAGCGTAGTGCCCGGGCATGGCTTCACCTTC. The chain is built from TRBV7-9 and TRBJ1-2; D remains unclear. This CDR3 contains 13 residues. In germline, CDR1 is SEHNR, CDR2 FQNEAQ (reference sequence).

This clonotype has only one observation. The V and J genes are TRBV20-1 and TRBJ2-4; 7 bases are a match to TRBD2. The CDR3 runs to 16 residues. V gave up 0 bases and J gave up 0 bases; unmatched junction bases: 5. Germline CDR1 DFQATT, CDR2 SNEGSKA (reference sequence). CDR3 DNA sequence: TGCAGTGCTAGAGATGGGAGCGGGGTAGCCAAAAACATTCAGTACTTC. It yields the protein CSARDGSGVAKNIQYF.

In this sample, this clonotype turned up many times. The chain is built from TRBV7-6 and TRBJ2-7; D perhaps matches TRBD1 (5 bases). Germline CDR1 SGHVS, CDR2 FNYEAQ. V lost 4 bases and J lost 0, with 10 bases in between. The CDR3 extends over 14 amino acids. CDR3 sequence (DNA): TGTGCCAGCAGCTCGGACACGAGCTCCTACGAGCAGTACTTC. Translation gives CASSSDTSSYEQYF.